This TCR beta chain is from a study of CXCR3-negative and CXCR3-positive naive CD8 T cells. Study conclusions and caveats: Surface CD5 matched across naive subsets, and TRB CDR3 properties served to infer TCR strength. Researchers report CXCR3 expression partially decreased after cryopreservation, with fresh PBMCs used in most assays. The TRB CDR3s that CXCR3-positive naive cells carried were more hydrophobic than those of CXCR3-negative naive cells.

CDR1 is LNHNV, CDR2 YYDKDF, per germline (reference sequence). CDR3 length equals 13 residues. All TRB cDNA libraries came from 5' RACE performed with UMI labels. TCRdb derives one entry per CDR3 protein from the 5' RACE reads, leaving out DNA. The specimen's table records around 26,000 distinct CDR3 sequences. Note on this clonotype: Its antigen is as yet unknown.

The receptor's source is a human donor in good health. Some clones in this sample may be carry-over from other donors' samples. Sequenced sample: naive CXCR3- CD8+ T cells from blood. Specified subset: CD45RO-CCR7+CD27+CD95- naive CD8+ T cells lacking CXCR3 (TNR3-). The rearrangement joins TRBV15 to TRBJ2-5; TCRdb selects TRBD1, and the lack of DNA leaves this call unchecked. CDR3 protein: CATSVDREETQYF.